This TCR beta chain was found in a study of cytomegalovirus exposure and HLA in healthy donors. PCR primers comprised 60 Vbeta and 13 Jbeta primers. Produced via immunoSEQ multiplex PCR; TCRdb's table is partial and in-frame only. The sample carries around 150,000 clones, roughly 80% recorded once. V dropped 2 bases and J dropped 6; count of bases not matched to a gene: 4. The CDR3 is made up of 14 amino acids. Germline V CDR1 and CDR2: MNHNS, SASEGT. Sequencing was performed on PBMCs. V gene TRBV6-1 combines with J gene TRBJ1-5; 7 bases match TRBD1. The source of this sequence is a male donor in good health and CMV-seronegative. Written as DNA, the CDR3 is TGTGCCAGCAGTGAACAGGGGGTCGGTCAGCCCCAGCATTTT. Protein sequence: CASSEQGVGQPQHF.